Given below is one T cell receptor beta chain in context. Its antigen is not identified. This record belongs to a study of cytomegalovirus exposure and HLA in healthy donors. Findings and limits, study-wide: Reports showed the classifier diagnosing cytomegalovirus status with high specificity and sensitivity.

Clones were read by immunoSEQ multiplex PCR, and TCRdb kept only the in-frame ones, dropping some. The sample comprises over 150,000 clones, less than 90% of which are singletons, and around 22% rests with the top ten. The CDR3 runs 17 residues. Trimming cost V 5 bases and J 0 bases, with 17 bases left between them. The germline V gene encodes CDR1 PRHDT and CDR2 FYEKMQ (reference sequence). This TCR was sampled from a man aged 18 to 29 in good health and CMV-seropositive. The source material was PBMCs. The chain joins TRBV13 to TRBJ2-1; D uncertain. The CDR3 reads CASSLPPTWSSYNEQFF. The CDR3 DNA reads TGTGCCAGCAGCCTCCCCCCCACCTGGAGCTCCTACAATGAGCAGTTCTTC.